This T cell receptor beta chain emerged from a study of blood T cell repertoires in COVID-19. Participants came from roughly 24 US areas, aged roughly 18 to 90 years. As originally analysed: Amplification with reference gene primers provided the estimates of nucleated cell counts. Assay used: immunoSEQ multiplex PCR; TCRdb lists only in-frame clones, some missing. The V and J calls and clone size come from that table; D and trimming were worked out from the DNA. The table lists around 260,000 clones, about 86% of them singletons. This receptor was obtained from a man aged 25 to 40 with acute COVID-19. Specimen: PBMCs or T cells enriched from blood (not recorded which).

The CDR3 spells CASSIPTGSNEKLFF. The CDR3 DNA reads as TGTGCCAGTAGTATACCGACAGGAAGTAATGAAAAACTGTTTTTT. The gene calls are TRBV19 and TRBJ1-4, with D possibly matching TRBD1 (6 bases). The CDR3 sequence is 15 residues long. The germline gives CDR1 LNHDA, CDR2 SQIVND (reference sequence). V was pared by 2 bases and J by 4 bases, with 11 bases between.